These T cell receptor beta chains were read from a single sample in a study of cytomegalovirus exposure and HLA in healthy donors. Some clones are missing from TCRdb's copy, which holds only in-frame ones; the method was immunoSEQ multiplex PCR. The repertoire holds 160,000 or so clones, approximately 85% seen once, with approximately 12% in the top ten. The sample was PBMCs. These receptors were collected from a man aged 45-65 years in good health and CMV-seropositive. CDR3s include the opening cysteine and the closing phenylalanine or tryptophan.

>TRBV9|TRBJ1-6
CASSVDSKNSPLHF
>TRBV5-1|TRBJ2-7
CASSRGIKSGDRVGEQYF
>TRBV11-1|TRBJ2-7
CASSAPGTTFSYEQYF
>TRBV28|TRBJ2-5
CASSLLKGTGQETQYF
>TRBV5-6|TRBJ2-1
CASSLVGGIVGDEQFF
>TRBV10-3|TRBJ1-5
CAISQGSRNQPQHF
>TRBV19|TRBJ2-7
CASTPGTSGHEQYF
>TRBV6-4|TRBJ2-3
CASSDSGDRVIVGTDTQYF
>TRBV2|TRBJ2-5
CASSYTSGGAGETQYF
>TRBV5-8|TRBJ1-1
CASKRRGSTEAFF
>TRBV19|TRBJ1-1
CASSTPPFGTVGLNTEAFF
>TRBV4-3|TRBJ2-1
CASSQDPGQGGYNEQFF
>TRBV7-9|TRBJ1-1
CASSLAQGAVTEAFF
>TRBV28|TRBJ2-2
CASSLLAGPTGELFF
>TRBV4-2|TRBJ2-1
CASSPGQGYNEQFF
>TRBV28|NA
CASSLLQPHEQYF
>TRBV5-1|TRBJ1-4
CASSLGQGAEKLFF
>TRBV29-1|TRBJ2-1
CSVVGDSGDEQFF
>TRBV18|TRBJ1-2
CASSPGTTNYGYTF
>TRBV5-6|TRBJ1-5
CASSLGQINQPQHF
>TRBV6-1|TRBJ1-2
CASSPRTGGYTF
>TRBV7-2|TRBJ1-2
CASSFGEVVGYTF
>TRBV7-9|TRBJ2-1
CASSFTKRQGYEQFF
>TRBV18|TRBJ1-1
CASSPLEEGTGTEAFF
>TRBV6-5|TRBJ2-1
CASSQGSSYNEQFF
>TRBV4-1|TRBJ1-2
CASSLRTGGSYGYTF
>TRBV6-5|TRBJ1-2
CASSSDRGLNYGYTF
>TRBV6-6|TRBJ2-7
CASSYGWDSSYEQYF
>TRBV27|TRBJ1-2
CASSLSLSNHYGYTF
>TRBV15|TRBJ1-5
CATSRSWTGGGQPQHF